Each of the 28 T cell receptor beta chains below was sequenced from the same sample in a study of cytomegalovirus exposure and HLA in healthy donors. With 60 Vbeta and 13 Jbeta primers, the PCR was carried out. Assay used: immunoSEQ multiplex PCR; TCRdb lists only in-frame clones, some missing. The top ten clones hold approximately 2.5% of a sample with around 170,000 clones, 70% to 80% of them seen once. Sequencing was carried out using PBMCs. The receptors derive from a man aged 55 to 70 in good health and CMV-seronegative.

CDR3 protein: CASSGQGPGSGANVLTF. The CDR3 region has the DNA TGCGCCAGCAGTGGACAGGGACCAGGCTCTGGGGCCAACGTCCTGACTTTC. J is TRBJ2-6 and V is TRBV10-1; 7 nucleotides line up with TRBD1. The CDR3 is made up of 17 amino acids. Germline lookup yields CDR1 WNHNN and CDR2 SYGVQD (reference sequence). Trimming at V came to 4 bases and at J to 0 bases, leaving 6 bases not matched to a gene.

This clone was counted a single time. The chain is built from TRBV10-3 and TRBJ2-1; 12 bases map to TRBD2. The CDR3 extends over 14 amino acids. Germline V gene sequence: CDR1 ENHRY, CDR2 SYGVKD. The V and J ends lost 4 bases and 9 bases, in that order; junction bases with no gene match: 4. The CDR3 region has the DNA TGTGCCATCAGTGTTCTAGCGGGAGGGAGTGAGCAGTTCTTC. This translates into CAISVLAGGSEQFF.

The CDR3 sequence is CASSVGTGGGETQYF. The CDR3 nucleotides are TGTGCCAGCAGCGTAGGGACAGGGGGTGGAGAGACCCAGTACTTC. This chain uses TRBV9 with TRBJ2-5, with 10 bases aligning to TRBD1. CDR1 and CDR2 from the germline V gene are SGDLS and YYNGEE. The CDR3 runs to 15 residues. V lost 0 bases to trimming and J lost 4 bases; unmatched junction nucleotides: 3.

The chain joins TRBV28 to TRBJ2-7; 11 bases map to TRBD2. The CDR3 loop spans 19 amino acids. V dropped 5 bases and J dropped 0; count of bases not matched to a gene: 15. Germline assignment: CDR1 MDHEN and CDR2 SYDVKM. This chain's CDR3 is CASSANVRTSGLNSYEQYF. The DNA of the CDR3 is TGTGCCAGCAGTGCTAACGTCCGGACTAGCGGGCTTAACTCCTACGAGCAGTACTTC.

A few counts support this clone. This chain joins TRBV7-8 and TRBJ2-2; D remains unclear. Trimming removed 1 base from V and 4 bases from J, with 7 bases in between. CDR1 is SGHVS and CDR2 is FQNEAQ in the germline V gene. The CDR3 covers 14 residues. CDR3 DNA sequence: TGTGCCAGCAGCTTAGTCAGGTTCACCGGGGAGCTGTTTTTT. Translation gives CASSLVRFTGELFF.

V gene TRBV5-1 combines with J gene TRBJ2-2, with D tentatively TRBD2 (6 bases). With 4 bases removed from V and 0 bases from J, the gap between germline ends came to 10 bases. Germline assignment: CDR1 SGHRS and CDR2 YFSETQ. This CDR3 is built from 15 residues. CDR3 DNA: TGCGCCAGCAGCCCTAGCGCCTCGAACACCGGGGAGCTGTTTTTT. Its translation: CASSPSASNTGELFF.

This clone was seen a few times. V is TRBV6-1 and J is TRBJ2-7; TRBD1 might be the D (5 bases). Trimming pared 4 bases from V and 3 bases from J, leaving 16 bases between. This CDR3 is built from 15 residues. Germline lookup yields CDR1 MNHNS and CDR2 SASEGT. The CDR3 region is CASSAYGQILYEQYF. The CDR3 nucleotides are TGTGCCAGCAGTGCATATGGACAAATCCTCTACGAGCAGTACTTC.

This chain joins TRBV7-2 and TRBJ2-1, with 8 nucleotides matching TRBD2. J was trimmed by 11 bases and V by 2 bases; bases with no gene match: 5. This CDR3 spans 13 amino acids. Germline assignment: CDR1 SGHTA and CDR2 FQGNSA. In nucleotides, the CDR3 is TGTGCCAGCAGCTTACGAGGACTAGCTCAGCAGTTCTTC. Residues: CASSLRGLAQQFF.

Turning to this clone: One end of the junction is discordant with germline, which a read error may explain. This chain links TRBV6-1 with TRBJ1-5; D unresolved. The CDR3 contains 13 residues. The germline gives CDR1 MNHNS, CDR2 SASEGT. The CDR3 spells CASGNRVDQPQNF. In nucleotides, the CDR3 is TGTGCCAGCGGAAACAGAGTAGATCAGCCCCAGAATTTT.

The V call is TRBV27, the J call TRBJ2-3; 9 bases are shared with TRBD1. From germline, CDR1 is MNHEY and CDR2 SMNVEV (reference sequence). The CDR3 runs to 16 residues. V lost 5 bases, J lost 3 bases, and 9 bases stayed unmatched. CDR3 DNA: TGTGCCAGCAGTAGTAGAGGGACAGGGAGGACAGATACGCAGTATTTT. Translating it yields CASSSRGTGRTDTQYF.

This chain uses TRBV10-3 with TRBJ2-7, with 8 bases identical to TRBD1. The CDR3 has 15 residues. Trimming took 4 bases from V and 0 from J; bases not matched to a gene: 5. Germline loops: CDR1 ENHRY, CDR2 SYGVKD. The CDR3 spells CAISGRTGNSYEQYF. The CDR3 region has the DNA TGTGCCATCAGTGGACGGACAGGGAACTCCTACGAGCAGTACTTC.

As for this clone: Within the sample, other DNA sequences also encode this same CDR3. V gene TRBV9 combines with J gene TRBJ1-5; D gene ambiguous. This CDR3 is built from 11 residues. Germline V gives CDR1 SGDLS, CDR2 YYNGEE. The V gene lost 0 bases and the J gene lost 10 bases, with 5 bases spanning the gap. CDR3 sequence reads: CASSVGGPQHF. The CDR3 nucleotides are TGTGCCAGCAGCGTAGGAGGACCCCAGCATTTT.

The rearrangement uses TRBV7-2 and TRBJ1-1; 8 nucleotides agree with TRBD1. After removal of 5 bases from V and 4 bases from J, the junction contained 9 bases not matched to a gene. This CDR3 has 15 residues. CDR1 and CDR2 (germline): SGHTA, FQGNSA. CDR3 bases: TGTGCCAGCAGCCCGTCAGGGGGCGTCGGCACTGAAGCTTTCTTT. As protein: CASSPSGGVGTEAFF.

CDR3 residues: CASSLGAQETQYF. As DNA, the CDR3 is TGCGCCAGCAGCTTGGGAGCTCAAGAGACCCAGTACTTC. This chain connects TRBV5-1 to TRBJ2-5; D not resolved. V was trimmed by 0 bases and J by 2 bases, leaving 5 bases between them. Per germline, CDR1 SGHRS and CDR2 YFSETQ. The CDR3 loop spans 13 amino acids.

DNA of the CDR3: TGTGCCAGCAGCGTAGTGGAGGATACGCAGTATTTT. This translates into CASSVVEDTQYF. The rearrangement uses TRBV9 and TRBJ2-3, with D unresolved. Trimming stripped 0 bases from V and 6 bases from J, with 5 bases between. The germline gives CDR1 SGDLS, CDR2 YYNGEE. The CDR3 runs to 12 residues. The variable domain in full, with the rest retrieved from reference TRBV9 and TRBJ2-3, is DSGVTQTPKHLITATGQRVTLRCSPRSGDLSVYWYQQSLDQGLQFLIQYYNGEERAKGNILERFSAQQFPDLHSELNLSSLELGDSALYFCASSVVEDTQYFGPGTRLTVL.

The chain is built from TRBV7-2 and TRBJ2-5; D is perhaps TRBD1 (5 bases). The CDR3 consists of 13 residues. Looked up from germline, CDR1 is SGHTA and CDR2 is FQGNSA. V lost 6 bases and J 5 bases, leaving 13 bases between the germline ends. The CDR3 here is CASSKQVLETQYF. CDR3 sequence (DNA): TGTGCCAGCAGTAAACAGGTTCTGGAGACCCAGTACTTC.

The rearrangement links TRBV7-2 to TRBJ1-3, with D perhaps matching TRBD1 (6 bases). The V gene's germline CDR1 is SGHTA and CDR2 FQGNSA. V was clipped by 2 bases and J by 4 bases, with 15 bases between them. There are 16 residues in the CDR3. CDR3 nucleotides: TGTGCCAGCAGCTTAAGTTCAGGGGTAGGCGGAAACACCATATATTTT. Encoded protein: CASSLSSGVGGNTIYF.

The chain joins TRBV5-6 to TRBJ2-1; 9 bases match TRBD2. The J segment lost 7 bases and the V segment lost 4 bases, leaving 12 bases of the junction unmatched. The CDR3 has 16 residues. Germline-derived CDR1 and CDR2 are SGHDT and YYEEEE. CDR3 in DNA: TGTGCCAGCAGCCTGAGGGGCGGGGGGGCGTGGAATGAGCAGTTCTTC. Its translation: CASSLRGGGAWNEQFF.

The chain employs TRBV7-9 and TRBJ2-3; TRBD1 matches at 8 bases. Germline V lookup: CDR1 SEHNR, CDR2 FQNEAQ (reference sequence). The CDR3 consists of 16 residues. Trimming cost V 3 bases and J 0 bases; bases outside gene matches: 5. CDR3: CASSLGQATSTDTQYF. CDR3 nucleotide sequence: TGTGCCAGCAGCTTGGGACAGGCGACTAGCACAGATACGCAGTATTTT.

J is TRBJ2-7 and V is TRBV5-1; possibly TRBD1 for D (6 bases). This CDR3 contains 14 residues. CDR1 SGHRS and CDR2 YFSETQ come from the germline V gene. The V and J ends lost 3 bases and 4 bases respectively, with 14 bases between them. CDR3 nucleotides: TGCGCCAGCAGCTCCCGGACAGTACCATACGAGCAGTACTTC. Protein: CASSSRTVPYEQYF.

The J gene is TRBJ2-1, the V gene TRBV6-1; 9 bases agree with TRBD1. J was trimmed by 8 bases and V by 3 bases; bases with no gene match: 8. Per germline, CDR1 MNHNS and CDR2 SASEGT. The CDR3 length is 15 residues. The CDR3 DNA reads TGTGCCAGCAGTGATGAGGGACAGGGTATTGATGAGCAGTTCTTC. This sequence encodes CASSDEGQGIDEQFF.

The chain couples TRBV6-1 to TRBJ2-2; D is perhaps TRBD1 (5 bases). There are 12 residues in the CDR3. The germline gives CDR1 MNHNS, CDR2 SASEGT. The V and J ends lost 11 bases and 5 bases respectively, with 12 bases between them. The CDR3: CAAGAVTGELFF. The CDR3 region has the DNA TGTGCCGCTGGGGCGGTGACCGGGGAGCTGTTTTTT.

V usage is TRBV5-6 and J usage is TRBJ2-3, with 9 bases aligning to TRBD1. The trim removed 4 bases at V and 2 bases at J, leaving 8 bases unmatched. The CDR3 totals 16 residues. Germline CDR1 reads SGHDT; CDR2 reads YYEEEE. CDR3 nucleotides: TGTGCCAGCAGCGCACCGGGACAGGGATACACAGATACGCAGTATTTT. It yields the protein CASSAPGQGYTDTQYF.

The rearrangement joins TRBV5-1 to TRBJ2-7; 8 nucleotides align to TRBD1. The J segment lost 1 base and the V segment lost 2 bases, leaving 17 bases of the junction unmatched. Germline-derived CDR1 and CDR2 are SGHRS and YFSETQ. This CDR3 is built from 19 residues. The CDR3 DNA reads TGCGCCAGCAGCTTCCAAGTGTCGGTCGGACAGGGTTATTCCTACGAGCAGTACTTC. It is translated as CASSFQVSVGQGYSYEQYF.

The rearrangement joins TRBV19 to TRBJ2-1; possible D gene TRBD1, 5 bases. Germline loops: CDR1 LNHDA, CDR2 SQIVND (reference sequence). Trimming cost V 3 bases and J 0 bases, with 12 bases left between them. The CDR3 loop spans 16 amino acids. CDR3 sequence: CASSMMRQSSYNEQFF. CDR3 DNA: TGTGCCAGTAGTATGATGCGACAGTCCTCCTACAATGAGCAGTTCTTC.

This clone was picked up a small number of times. The rearrangement joins TRBV7-9 to TRBJ2-5; D possibly corresponds to TRBD2 (5 bases). The CDR3 runs to 13 residues. V gave up 1 base and J gave up 5 bases, with 8 bases separating them. Germline lookup yields CDR1 SEHNR and CDR2 FQNEAQ (reference sequence). The CDR3, as DNA: TGTGCCAGCAGCTTAGGTAGCGTGGAGACCCAGTACTTC. This gives the protein CASSLGSVETQYF.

In nucleotides, the CDR3 is TGTGCCAGTAGTGTGGGGCCGAACAATGAGCAGTTCTTC. Its protein is CASSVGPNNEQFF. The gene calls are TRBV19 and TRBJ2-1; possibly TRBD1 for D (5 bases). V gave up 5 bases and J gave up 5 bases, with 10 bases separating them. Germline-derived CDR1 and CDR2 are LNHDA and SQIVND (reference sequence). The CDR3 has 13 amino acids.

The V gene is TRBV27, the J gene TRBJ1-2, with 7 bases identical to TRBD1. The CDR3 has 13 residues. The V and J ends lost 2 bases and 9 bases, in that order; junction bases with no gene match: 6. Germline CDR1 reads MNHEY; CDR2 reads SMNVEV (reference sequence). CDR3 loop: CASSLRTGLSYTF. CDR3 nucleotide sequence: TGTGCCAGCAGTTTACGGACAGGCCTCAGCTACACCTTC.